These 28 T cell receptor beta chains share one sample of origin, sequenced in a study of early T cells in non-severe SARS-CoV-2 infection. Each CDR3 protein gets one entry after TCRdb re-called the 5' RACE reads with MiXCR. The sample has roughly 28,000 distinct CDR3 sequences, about 4.6% seen once. The sequenced sample was whole blood. Receptors were obtained from an adult who was a healthcare worker with PCR-confirmed SARS-CoV-2 infection or an uninfected control (not recorded which).

This clonotype has at least ten counts. V is TRBV20-1 and J is TRBJ2-1, with TRBD2 as a possible D gene (6 bases). V was pared by 6 bases and J by 4 bases, with 13 bases between. CDR3 length equals 13 residues. Looked up from germline, CDR1 is DFQATT and CDR2 is SNEGSKA (reference sequence). The CDR3 nucleotides read TGCAGTGCCAAACCCGGGACTTACAATGAGCAGTTCTTC. This codes for CSAKPGTYNEQFF.

This clonotype was detected ten times or more. The J gene is TRBJ2-3, the V gene TRBV6-6, with D maybe TRBD1 (5 bases). The ends were cut back, 3 bases at V and 2 bases at J, with 9 bases in the middle. In germline, CDR1 is MNHNY, CDR2 SVGAGI (reference sequence). The CDR3 is 14 residues long. CDR3: CASSYTGSTDTQYF. CDR3 bases: TGTGCCAGCAGTTATACAGGCTCCACAGATACGCAGTATTTT.

Many counts were recorded for this clonotype. The chain couples TRBV7-8 to TRBJ2-2; 9 nucleotides line up with TRBD2. The V gene's germline CDR1 is SGHVS and CDR2 FQNEAQ. The V segment lost 6 bases and the J segment 4 bases; nucleotides outside the gene matches: 3. The length of the CDR3 is 14 residues. In nucleotides, the CDR3 is TGTGCCAGCAGTATTAGCGGGAGCACCGGGGAGCTGTTTTTT. Its translation is CASSISGSTGELFF.

This clonotype was counted ten times or more. The rearrangement joins TRBV25-1 to TRBJ2-7; 8 nucleotides match TRBD1. Germline-derived CDR1 and CDR2 are MGHDK and SYGVNS. The CDR3 runs to 15 residues. Trimming cost V 5 bases and J 4 bases; bases outside gene matches: 10. CDR3 amino acids: CASSPTNRGTYEQYF. The DNA for the CDR3 is TGTGCCAGCAGTCCTACTAACAGGGGGACTTACGAGCAGTACTTC.

This clonotype was detected ten times or more. The chain recombines TRBV4-3 with TRBJ2-1, with unresolved D. The CDR3 length is 14 residues. The germline V and J ends were trimmed by 0 bases and 6 bases, with 9 bases remaining between them. Germline V gene sequence: CDR1 LGHNA, CDR2 YSLEER. CDR3 residues: CASSQEVRLNEQFF. Here the CDR3 DNA reads TGCGCCAGCAGCCAAGAGGTTAGGCTCAATGAGCAGTTCTTC.

This clonotype came up many times. This CDR3 reads CASSWTGNTEAFF. In nucleotides, the CDR3 is TGTGCCAGCAGCTGGACAGGAAACACTGAAGCTTTCTTT. The chain combines TRBV7-2 with TRBJ1-1; 7 bases agree with TRBD1. Germline V gives CDR1 SGHTA, CDR2 FQGNSA. After removal of 4 bases from V and 2 bases from J, the junction contained 1 base not matched to a gene. The CDR3 covers 13 residues.

The gene calls are TRBV20-1 and TRBJ2-1, with 10 bases aligning to TRBD2. The CDR3 is 15 amino acids. Unmatched junction bases numbered 13, after V lost 5 bases and J lost 9 bases. Germline V CDR1 and CDR2: DFQATT, SNEGSKA (reference sequence). CDR3 in DNA: TGCAGTGCTCCGAAAAGCGGGAGGGCGGTCGGTGAGCAGTTCTTC. Encoded protein: CSAPKSGRAVGEQFF.

This clonotype was picked up many times. This chain uses TRBV27 with TRBJ2-1; TRBD2 is a possible D gene (6 bases). Trimming took off 2 bases at V and 8 bases at J, with 16 bases between the two ends. CDR3 length: 15 residues. In germline, CDR1 is MNHEY, CDR2 SMNVEV (reference sequence). The DNA for the CDR3 is TGTGCCAGCAGTTTACGAGCGGGCCGGGATGATGAGCAGTTCTTC. Its translation is CASSLRAGRDDEQFF.

This clonotype was observed many times. The J gene is TRBJ2-7, the V gene TRBV27; a weak D match, TRBD2 (5 bases). CDR1 and CDR2 from the germline V gene are MNHEY and SMNVEV (reference sequence). The CDR3 totals 15 residues. Trimming removed 3 bases at V and 3 bases at J, with 15 bases between. This chain's CDR3 is CASSFSRGTNYEQYF. CDR3 bases: TGTGCCAGCAGTTTCAGTCGGGGAACAAACTACGAGCAGTACTTC.

This clonotype was picked up a small number of times. V usage is TRBV24-1 and J usage is TRBJ2-1, with 14 bases fitting TRBD2. With V trimmed by 4 bases and J by 7 bases, 23 bases remained unmatched. The length of the CDR3 is 22 residues. Germline assignment: CDR1 KGHDR and CDR2 SFDVKD. The chain's CDR3 is CATSDRYPGLAGEKRQKNEQFF. DNA of the CDR3: TGTGCCACCAGTGACCGTTACCCGGGACTAGCGGGAGAGAAGAGACAGAAGAATGAGCAGTTCTTC.

This clonotype showed up many times. The chain uses TRBV29-1 and TRBJ2-1; 8 positions agree with TRBD1. V shed 8 bases and J 1 base; nucleotides not matched to a gene: 4. The CDR3 totals 13 residues. Looked up from germline, CDR1 is SQVTM and CDR2 is ANQGSEA. The CDR3, as DNA: TGCAGCATCGACAGGGGTTCCTACAATGAGCAGTTCTTC. As protein: CSIDRGSYNEQFF.

This clonotype has a count of ten or more. The chain couples TRBV7-8 to TRBJ1-5; D call uncertain. This CDR3 contains 14 residues. Germline V lookup: CDR1 SGHVS, CDR2 FQNEAQ. Trimming took 2 bases from V and 4 from J, leaving 9 bases between them. CDR3 nucleotide sequence: TGTGCCAGCAGCTTAATGTCGGGAAATCAGCCCCAGCATTTT. Amino acid sequence: CASSLMSGNQPQHF.

This clonotype was found many times. The rearrangement joins TRBV9 to TRBJ1-1; D unclear. Germline-derived CDR1 and CDR2 are SGDLS and YYNGEE. The V end lost 0 bases, the J end lost 4 bases, and 19 bases lay between the germline ends. This CDR3 has 17 amino acids. CDR3 region: CASSVATSPAYGTEAFF. The CDR3 bases are TGTGCCAGCAGCGTAGCTACGTCGCCAGCGTATGGCACTGAAGCTTTCTTT.

This clonotype is classed as medium-sized. This chain uses TRBV5-1 with TRBJ2-1; no firm D call. Deletions cut 0 bases from V and 6 bases from J, with 10 bases between. Germline V gene data show CDR1 as SGHRS and CDR2 as YFSETQ. The CDR3 is 14 residues long. The CDR3 is CASSLDGPVNEQFF. DNA of the CDR3: TGCGCCAGCAGCTTGGACGGACCAGTCAATGAGCAGTTCTTC.

In this sample, this clonotype turned up many times. The genes are TRBV5-1 and TRBJ2-6; D is unresolved. The length of the CDR3 is 13 residues. Trimming removed 6 bases at V and 2 bases at J, with 6 bases between. Germline V gene sequence: CDR1 SGHRS, CDR2 YFSETQ. DNA for the CDR3: TGCGCCAGCAAGATAACTGGGGCCAACGTCCTGACTTTC. It is translated as CASKITGANVLTF.

The table lists this clonotype with a few counts. This sequence joins TRBV28 and TRBJ1-2; no reliable D call. V shed 5 bases and J shed 4 bases, with 11 bases lying between them. Germline values: CDR1 MDHEN, CDR2 SYDVKM. The CDR3 contains 13 residues. In DNA form, the CDR3 reads TGTGCCAGCAGTGATAGGTTTGTCTATGGCTACACCTTC. Protein sequence: CASSDRFVYGYTF.

This clonotype was seen at least ten times. The J gene is TRBJ1-2, the V gene TRBV6-2 or TRBV6-3; tentatively, D is TRBD1 (5 bases). Germline values: CDR1 MNHEY, CDR2 SVGEGT. Deletions cut 4 bases from V and 8 bases from J, with 11 bases between. CDR3 size: 12 residues. As DNA, the CDR3 is TGTGCCAGCAGTTCGAGCAGGGCCGGCTACACCTTC. This translates into CASSSSRAGYTF.

This clonotype was found many times. This chain uses TRBV27 with TRBJ2-3; 7 bases are a match to TRBD2. Trimming at V came to 1 base and at J to 0 bases, leaving 4 bases not matched to a gene. The germline CDR1 and CDR2 sequences are MNHEY and SMNVEV (reference sequence). The CDR3 extends over 16 amino acids. CDR3 region: CASSLLGGWSTDTQYF. CDR3 DNA sequence: TGTGCCAGCAGTTTATTGGGGGGGTGGAGCACAGATACGCAGTATTTT.

This clonotype was counted ten times or more. The chain carries TRBV10-2 and TRBJ1-2; D gene ambiguous. Germline V gene sequence: CDR1 WSHSY, CDR2 SAAADI. The V end was cut by 3 bases, the J end by 1 base, with 9 bases between. The CDR3 length is 14 residues. The CDR3 protein is CASSDTNSNYGYTF. The DNA of the CDR3 is TGCGCCAGCAGTGACACAAATAGTAACTATGGCTACACCTTC.

This clonotype was counted at least ten times. The V call is TRBV12-3 or TRBV12-4, the J call TRBJ2-2; possible D gene TRBD2, 6 bases. V lost 11 bases and J lost 7, with 14 bases in between. CDR3 length equals 12 residues. This CDR3 reads CAFGGRSGELFF. In nucleotides, the CDR3 is TGTGCCTTCGGAGGGAGGAGCGGGGAGCTGTTTTTT.

There are many counts of this clonotype. The chain uses TRBV6-5 and TRBJ2-7; the D gene is possibly TRBD2 (7 bases). Trimming shortened V by 2 bases and J by 6 bases, and 14 bases separated the two germline ends. The CDR3 is 14 residues long. CDR1 MNHEY and CDR2 SVGAGI come from the germline V gene. DNA for the CDR3: TGTGCCAGCAGTTACGGGGGGGGCCCGGTCGAGCAGTACTTC. Translating gives CASSYGGGPVEQYF.

This clonotype was detected ten times or more. The chain combines TRBV7-9 with TRBJ2-1; TRBD2 is a possible D gene (5 bases). The germline V and J ends were trimmed by 5 bases and 4 bases, with 24 bases remaining between them. Germline CDR1 is SEHNR and CDR2 is FQNEAQ (reference sequence). The length of the CDR3 is 18 residues. CDR3 DNA sequence: TGTGCCAGCAGCCACGATGTCCCTGGGAGAGTACTTTACAATGAGCAGTTCTTC. Protein product: CASSHDVPGRVLYNEQFF.

This clonotype was recorded many times. The chain employs TRBV19 and TRBJ2-2; the match to TRBD1 covers 9 bases. This CDR3 contains 14 residues. Germline V gives CDR1 LNHDA, CDR2 SQIVND (reference sequence). V lost 5 bases and J lost 6; bases outside the gene matches: 4. This CDR3 is CASSLGTGPGELFF. The CDR3 coding sequence is TGTGCCAGTAGTTTAGGGACAGGGCCCGGGGAGCTGTTTTTT.

This clonotype was seen repeatedly, ten times or more. The genes are TRBV5-5 and TRBJ2-7; no clear D gene. V gave up 0 bases and J gave up 4 bases, with 8 bases separating them. From germline, CDR1 is SGHKS and CDR2 YYEKEE (reference sequence). The CDR3 runs 13 residues. This CDR3 reads CASSLGYTYEQYF. The CDR3 DNA follows: TGTGCCAGCAGCTTGGGTTATACTTACGAGCAGTACTTC.

Ten or more counts support this clonotype. This chain links TRBV6-2 or TRBV6-3 with TRBJ1-1; 12 bases map to TRBD1. The length of the CDR3 is 17 residues. V trimming: 0 bases; J trimming: 0 bases; junction bases outside the gene matches: 2. Germline V lookup: CDR1 MNHEY, CDR2 SVGEGT. DNA for the CDR3: TGTGCCAGCAGTTACTCAGGGGACAGGGGGCTGAACACTGAAGCTTTCTTT. Translated: CASSYSGDRGLNTEAFF.

There are many counts of this clonotype. The rearrangement links TRBV18 to TRBJ2-7; D ambiguous. The CDR3 totals 15 residues. Germline V lookup: CDR1 KGHSH, CDR2 LQKENI. Trimming removed 2 bases at V and 0 bases at J, with 11 bases between. The chain's CDR3 is CASSPGQVNSYEQYF. The CDR3 bases are TGTGCCAGCTCACCAGGGCAGGTGAACTCCTACGAGCAGTACTTC.

This clonotype was seen ten or more times. This chain uses TRBV6-4 with TRBJ2-1; D is perhaps TRBD2 (6 bases). V gave up 3 bases and J gave up 4 bases, with 13 bases separating them. In germline, CDR1 is MRHNA, CDR2 SNTAGT. This CDR3 is built from 15 residues. The CDR3 DNA is TGTGCCAGCAGTGAAAAACCGGGAGCGTACAATGAGCAGTTCTTC. Translation: CASSEKPGAYNEQFF.

This clonotype was observed many times. The rearrangement links TRBV20-1 to TRBJ2-1; D is possibly TRBD2 (6 bases). The germline V gene encodes CDR1 DFQATT and CDR2 SNEGSKA (reference sequence). The CDR3 consists of 12 residues. V lost 0 bases to trimming and J lost 9 bases, with 9 bases between them. CDR3 region: CSARDKGGEQFF. Written as DNA, the CDR3 is TGCAGTGCTAGAGATAAGGGAGGTGAGCAGTTCTTC.